This TCR beta chain was found in a study of OX40 agonist ivuxolimab in advanced cancers. The assay was immunoSEQ multiplex PCR, and TCRdb's table has in-frame clones only and misses some. Here the sample spans tens of thousands of clones, around 80% being singletons. With V trimmed by 4 bases and J by 2 bases, 5 bases remained unmatched. Looked up from germline, CDR1 is SGHTA and CDR2 is FQGNSA. The CDR3 totals 16 residues. This clone was seen only once. The sequences come from CD4+ or CD8+ T cells sorted from blood, collected in a trial of the OX40 agonist ivuxolimab. The V call is TRBV7-2, the J call TRBJ2-3, with 11 bases identical to TRBD2. The sequence was obtained from an adult with an advanced solid tumor such as melanoma, head and neck, liver or kidney cancer. CDR3 DNA: TGTGCCAGCAGCTATGGACTAGCGGGTGCCACAGATACGCAGTATTTT. Translation gives CASSYGLAGATDTQYF.